This TCR beta chain was profiled in a study of blood T cells in healthy people across ages. With 2 bases clipped from V and 1 base from J, the junction kept 1 base outside the gene matches. The CDR3 spans 15 residues. CDR1 is SGHRS and CDR2 is YFSETQ in the germline V gene. A few counts support this clonotype. Alongside a J-beta primer mix, a sample-barcoded 5' primer served in a second PCR lasting 7 to 11 cycles. In TCRdb, the 5' RACE reads were re-called with MiXCR into one record per CDR3 protein. The table includes about 830,000 distinct CDR3 sequences, more than 45% detected once. Sequencing was performed on blood. The chain links TRBV5-1 to TRBJ2-2; 8 nucleotides agree with TRBD1. This receptor was taken from a man aged 25 to 45 in good health. DNA for the CDR3: TGCGCCAGCAGCTTAGGACAGGGGAACACCGGGGAGCTGTTTTTT. It codes for CASSLGQGNTGELFF.